The TCR beta chain under discussion was sequenced for a study of beta chain features in type 1 diabetes. About the study: On cell yields, gender and age, patients and healthy donors were similar.

Trimming cost V 0 bases and J 5 bases, with 10 bases left between them. This CDR3 comprises 14 residues. The germline gives CDR1 SGHRS, CDR2 YFSETQ. Broader study findings: Patients with Type 1 diabetes showed moderately but significantly shorter TCRB CDR3s in all four CD4+ subsets.

The table lists this clone with a few counts. Its antigen remains unidentified. The study reverse transcribed the entire isolated RNA, so it sequenced expressed TCRB transcripts. The protocol was immunoSEQ multiplex PCR, while the TCRdb copy is restricted to in-frame clones and leaves out a portion. Among 310,000 or so clones listed, roughly 15% were seen once. Heparinised blood was drawn once per donor, averaging around 110 mL. Via CD45RO/CCR7/CD25/CD127/CD95/CD27, cells of the CD4+ naive, central memory, regulatory and stem cell-like memory subsets were sorted. The chain combines TRBV5-1 with TRBJ2-3; possible D gene TRBD2, 5 bases. Sequencing was performed on naive CD4+ T cells from blood. The TCR sequence derives from a man younger than 35 with type 1 diabetes. In DNA, the CDR3 is TGCGCCAGCAGCTTGGCCGGTGAGGGAGATACGCAGTATTTT. Translating gives CASSLAGEGDTQYF.